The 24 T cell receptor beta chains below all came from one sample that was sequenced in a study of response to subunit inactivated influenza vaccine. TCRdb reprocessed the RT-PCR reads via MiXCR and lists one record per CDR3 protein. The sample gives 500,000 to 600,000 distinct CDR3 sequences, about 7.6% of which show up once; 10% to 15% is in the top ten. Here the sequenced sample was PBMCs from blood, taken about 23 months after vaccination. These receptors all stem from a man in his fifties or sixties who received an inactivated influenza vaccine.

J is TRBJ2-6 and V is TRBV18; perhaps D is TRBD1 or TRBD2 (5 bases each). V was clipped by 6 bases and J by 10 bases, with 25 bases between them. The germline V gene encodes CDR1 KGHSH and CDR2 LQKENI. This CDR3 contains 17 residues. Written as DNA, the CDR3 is TGTGCCAGCTCGCAAACAAGTACCCTGGGGGTATCGAACGTCCTGACTTTC. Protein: CASSQTSTLGVSNVLTF.

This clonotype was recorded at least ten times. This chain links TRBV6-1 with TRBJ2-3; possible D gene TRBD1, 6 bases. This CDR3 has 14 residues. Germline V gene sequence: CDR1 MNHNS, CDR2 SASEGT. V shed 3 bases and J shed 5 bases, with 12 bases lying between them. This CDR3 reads CASSDQGWEDTQYF. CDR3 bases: TGTGCCAGCAGTGACCAGGGGTGGGAAGATACGCAGTATTTT.

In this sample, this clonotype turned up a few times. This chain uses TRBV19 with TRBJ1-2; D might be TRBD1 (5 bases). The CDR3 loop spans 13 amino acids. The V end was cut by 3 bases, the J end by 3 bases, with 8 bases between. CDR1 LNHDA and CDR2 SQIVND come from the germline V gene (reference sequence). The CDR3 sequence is CASSIQGDYGYTF. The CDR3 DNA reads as TGTGCCAGTAGTATTCAGGGCGACTATGGCTACACCTTC.

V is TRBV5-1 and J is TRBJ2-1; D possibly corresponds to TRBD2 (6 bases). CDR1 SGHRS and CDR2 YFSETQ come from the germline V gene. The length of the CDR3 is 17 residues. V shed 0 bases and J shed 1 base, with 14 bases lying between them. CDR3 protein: CASSLAGASASYNEQFF. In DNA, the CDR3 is TGCGCCAGCAGCTTGGCCGGGGCTAGCGCTTCCTACAATGAGCAGTTCTTC.

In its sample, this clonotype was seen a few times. The CDR3 region is CASSSGRDYEQYF. CDR3 sequence (DNA): TGTGCCAGCTCCTCCGGAAGGGACTACGAGCAGTACTTC. V is TRBV18 and J is TRBJ2-7; D gene unclear. V dropped 6 bases and J dropped 3 bases, with 12 bases sitting between them. CDR3 size: 13 residues. Germline V gene lookup returns CDR1 KGHSH and CDR2 LQKENI.

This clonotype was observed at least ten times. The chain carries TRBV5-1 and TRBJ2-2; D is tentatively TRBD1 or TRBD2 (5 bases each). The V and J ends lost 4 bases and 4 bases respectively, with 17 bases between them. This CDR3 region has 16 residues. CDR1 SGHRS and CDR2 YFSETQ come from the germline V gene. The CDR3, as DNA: TGCGCCAGCAGCCCCGGATCGTGGGACGGCACCGGGGAGCTGTTTTTT. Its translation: CASSPGSWDGTGELFF.

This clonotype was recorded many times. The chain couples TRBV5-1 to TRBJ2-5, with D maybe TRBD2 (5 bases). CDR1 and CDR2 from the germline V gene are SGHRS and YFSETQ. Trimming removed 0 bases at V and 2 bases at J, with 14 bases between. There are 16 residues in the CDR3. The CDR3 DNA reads TGCGCCAGCAGCTTGGGTTCAAGACTATTGCAAGAGACCCAGTACTTC. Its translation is CASSLGSRLLQETQYF.

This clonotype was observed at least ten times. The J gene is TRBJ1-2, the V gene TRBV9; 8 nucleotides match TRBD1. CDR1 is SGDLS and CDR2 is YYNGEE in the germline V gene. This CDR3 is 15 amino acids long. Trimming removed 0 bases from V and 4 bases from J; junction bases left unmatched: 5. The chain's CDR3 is CASSVDDRGGYGYTF. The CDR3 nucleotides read TGTGCCAGCAGCGTAGATGACAGGGGAGGCTATGGCTACACCTTC.

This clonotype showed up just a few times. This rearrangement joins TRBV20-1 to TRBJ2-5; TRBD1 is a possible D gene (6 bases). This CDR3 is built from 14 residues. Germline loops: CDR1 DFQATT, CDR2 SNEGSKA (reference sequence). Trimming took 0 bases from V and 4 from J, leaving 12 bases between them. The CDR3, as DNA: TGCAGTGCTAGAGATTTACAGGGCCCAGAGACCCAGTACTTC. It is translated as CSARDLQGPETQYF.

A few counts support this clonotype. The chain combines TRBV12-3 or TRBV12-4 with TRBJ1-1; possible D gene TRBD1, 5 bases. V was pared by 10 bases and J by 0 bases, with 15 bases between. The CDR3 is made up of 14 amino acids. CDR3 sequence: CATSLAGLNTEAFF. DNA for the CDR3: TGTGCCACTTCCTTGGCAGGGTTGAACACTGAAGCTTTCTTT.

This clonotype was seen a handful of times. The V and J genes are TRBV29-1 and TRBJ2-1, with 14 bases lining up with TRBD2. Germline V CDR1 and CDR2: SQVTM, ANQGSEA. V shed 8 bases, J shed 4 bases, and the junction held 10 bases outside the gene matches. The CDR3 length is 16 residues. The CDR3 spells CSSAGTSGRGYNEQFF. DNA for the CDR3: TGCAGCTCCGCGGGGACTAGCGGGAGAGGGTACAATGAGCAGTTCTTC.

The CDR3 DNA is TGTGCCAGCAGCTTAGCGAAGGGGGGTCACTATGGCTACACCTTC. It yields the protein CASSLAKGGHYGYTF. The genes are TRBV7-8 and TRBJ1-2; a weak D match, TRBD1 (6 bases). The germline V gene encodes CDR1 SGHVS and CDR2 FQNEAQ. The CDR3 consists of 15 residues. The V gene lost 0 bases and the J gene lost 3 bases, with 11 bases spanning the gap.

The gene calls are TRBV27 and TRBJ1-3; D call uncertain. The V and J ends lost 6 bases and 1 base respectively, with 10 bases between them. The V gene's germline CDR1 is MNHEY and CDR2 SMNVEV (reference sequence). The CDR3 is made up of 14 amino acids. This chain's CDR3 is CASSVKGSGNTIYF. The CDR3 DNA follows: TGTGCCAGCAGCGTGAAGGGATCTGGAAACACCATATATTTT.

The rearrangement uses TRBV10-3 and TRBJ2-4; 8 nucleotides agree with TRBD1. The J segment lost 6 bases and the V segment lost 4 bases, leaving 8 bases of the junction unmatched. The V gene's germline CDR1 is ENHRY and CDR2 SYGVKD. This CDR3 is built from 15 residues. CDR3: CAISADRGARNIQYF. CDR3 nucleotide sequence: TGTGCCATCAGTGCCGACAGGGGCGCGAGAAACATTCAGTACTTC.

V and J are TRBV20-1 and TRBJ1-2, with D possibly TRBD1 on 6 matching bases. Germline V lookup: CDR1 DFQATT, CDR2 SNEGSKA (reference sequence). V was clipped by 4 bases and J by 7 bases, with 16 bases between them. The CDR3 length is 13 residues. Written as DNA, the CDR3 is TGCAGTGCTACGGAGAACCGGGGGCTTGGCTACACCTTC. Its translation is CSATENRGLGYTF.

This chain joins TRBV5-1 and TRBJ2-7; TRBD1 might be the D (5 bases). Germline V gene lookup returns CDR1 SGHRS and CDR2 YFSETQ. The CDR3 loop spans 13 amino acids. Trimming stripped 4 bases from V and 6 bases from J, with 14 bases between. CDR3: CASSPNDSGEQYF. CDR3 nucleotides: TGCGCCAGCAGCCCGAATGACAGTGGCGAGCAGTACTTC.

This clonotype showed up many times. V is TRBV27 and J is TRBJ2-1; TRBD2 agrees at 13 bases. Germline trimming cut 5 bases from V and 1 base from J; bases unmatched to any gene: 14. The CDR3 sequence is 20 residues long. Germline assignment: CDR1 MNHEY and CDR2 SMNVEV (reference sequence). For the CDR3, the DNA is TGTGCCAGCAGTCCCGGACTAGCGGGAGATTTGATGACTTCCTACAATGAGCAGTTCTTC. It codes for CASSPGLAGDLMTSYNEQFF.

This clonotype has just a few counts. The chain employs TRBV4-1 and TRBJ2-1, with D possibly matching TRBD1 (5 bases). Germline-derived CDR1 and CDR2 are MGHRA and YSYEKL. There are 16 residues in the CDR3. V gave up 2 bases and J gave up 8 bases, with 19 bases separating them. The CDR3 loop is CASSQFWAGMAYEQFF. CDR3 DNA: TGCGCCAGCAGCCAATTTTGGGCAGGGATGGCTTATGAGCAGTTCTTC.

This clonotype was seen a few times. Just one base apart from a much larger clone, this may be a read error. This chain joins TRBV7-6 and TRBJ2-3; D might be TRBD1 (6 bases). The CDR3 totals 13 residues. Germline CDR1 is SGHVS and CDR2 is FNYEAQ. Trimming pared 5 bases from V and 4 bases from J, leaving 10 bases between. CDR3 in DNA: TGTGCCAGCAGCCTCAACAGGGCAGATACGCAGTATTTT. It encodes CASSLNRADTQYF.

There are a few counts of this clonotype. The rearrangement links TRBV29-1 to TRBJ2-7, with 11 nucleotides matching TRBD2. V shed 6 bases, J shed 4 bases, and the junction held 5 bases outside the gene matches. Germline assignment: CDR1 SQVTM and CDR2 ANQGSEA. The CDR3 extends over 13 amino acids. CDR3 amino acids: CSVISGRAYEQYF. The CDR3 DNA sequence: TGCAGCGTGATTAGCGGGAGGGCTTACGAGCAGTACTTC.

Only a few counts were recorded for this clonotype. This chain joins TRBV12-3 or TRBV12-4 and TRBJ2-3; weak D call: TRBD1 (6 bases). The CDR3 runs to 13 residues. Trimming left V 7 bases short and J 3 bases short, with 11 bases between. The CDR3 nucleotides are TGTGCCAGCAATACAGGGACAACAGATACGCAGTATTTT. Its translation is CASNTGTTDTQYF.

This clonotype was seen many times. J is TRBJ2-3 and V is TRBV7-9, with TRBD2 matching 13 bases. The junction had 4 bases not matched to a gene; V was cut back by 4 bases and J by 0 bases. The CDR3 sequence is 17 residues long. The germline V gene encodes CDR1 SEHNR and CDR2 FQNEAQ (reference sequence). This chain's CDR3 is CASSSRLAGGSTDTQYF. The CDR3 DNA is TGTGCCAGCAGCTCGAGACTAGCGGGGGGTAGCACAGATACGCAGTATTTT.

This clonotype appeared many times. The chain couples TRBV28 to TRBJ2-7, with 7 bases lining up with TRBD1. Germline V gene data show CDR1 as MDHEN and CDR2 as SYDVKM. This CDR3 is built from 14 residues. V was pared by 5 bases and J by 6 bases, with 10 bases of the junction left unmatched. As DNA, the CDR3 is TGTGCCAGCAGTCTTCGACAGGGCCTGGCCGAGCAGTACTTC. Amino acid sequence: CASSLRQGLAEQYF.

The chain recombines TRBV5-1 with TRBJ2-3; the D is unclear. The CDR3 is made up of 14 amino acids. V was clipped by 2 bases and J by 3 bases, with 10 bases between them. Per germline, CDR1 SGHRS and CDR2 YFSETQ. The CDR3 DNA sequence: TGCGCCAGCAGCTTAGGGCGTCGAACAGATACGCAGTATTTT. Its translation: CASSLGRRTDTQYF.